Presented here are 3 T cell receptor beta chains from one specimen sequenced in a study of human T cells and chemical hapten exposure. Time point meaning: pre-sensitization, week 0. Treatment here: therapeutic diphenylcyclopropenone sensitization with weekly scalp DPC. Via MiXCR, TCRdb re-called the RACE reads, giving one row per CDR3 protein. The sample records 180,000 or so distinct CDR3 sequences, approximately 31% being singletons. Material: whole blood, obtained in connection with sensitization to the hapten diphenylcyclopropenone (DPC). These receptors were taken from a woman aged 25 to 39 with alopecia areata. Some clones in this sample may be carry-over from other donors' samples.

Points on this clonotype: The germline gene is not matched at one end of the junction; a read error may be the cause. V is TRBV2 and J is TRBJ1-6; D remains ambiguous. The CDR3 is 11 amino acids. CDR1 and CDR2 (germline): SNHLY, FYNNEI. The CDR3 sequence: CASSEGSPLHF. DNA of the CDR3: TGTGCCAGCAGCGAAGGTTCACCCCTCCACTTT.

The V and J genes are TRBV11-3 and TRBJ1-4, with D maybe TRBD1 (6 bases). CDR1 is SGHNT and CDR2 is YENEEA in the germline V gene. The V gene lost 1 base and the J gene lost 0 bases, with 12 bases spanning the gap. This CDR3 has 17 amino acids. The CDR3 region is CASSLGQAPSTNEKLFF. The CDR3 DNA is TGTGCCAGCAGCTTAGGACAGGCACCATCAACTAATGAAAAACTGTTTTTT.

The V gene is TRBV20-1, the J gene TRBJ2-1, with 8 nucleotides matching TRBD2. CDR3 length equals 14 residues. Germline V lookup: CDR1 DFQATT, CDR2 SNEGSKA (reference sequence). Trimming cost V 5 bases and J 9 bases; bases outside gene matches: 12. In DNA form, the CDR3 reads TGCAGTGCTCGCAGCGGGAGTGGGCTTACTGAGCAGTTCTTC. Protein product: CSARSGSGLTEQFF.